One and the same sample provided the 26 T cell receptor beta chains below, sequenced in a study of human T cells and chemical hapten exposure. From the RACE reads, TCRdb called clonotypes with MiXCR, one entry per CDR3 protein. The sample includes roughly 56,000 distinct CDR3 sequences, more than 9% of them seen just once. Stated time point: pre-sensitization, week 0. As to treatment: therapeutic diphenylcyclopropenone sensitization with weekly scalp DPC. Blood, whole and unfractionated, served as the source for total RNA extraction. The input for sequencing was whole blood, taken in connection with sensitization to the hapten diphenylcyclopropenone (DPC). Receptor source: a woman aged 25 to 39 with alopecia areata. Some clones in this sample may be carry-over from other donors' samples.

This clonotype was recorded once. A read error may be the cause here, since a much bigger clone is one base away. The CDR3: CASSQDLDGYEQYF. The CDR3, as DNA: TGCGCCAGCAGCCAAGATCTCGACGGGTACGAGCAGTACTTC. V and J are TRBV4-3 and TRBJ2-7, with D uncertain. This CDR3 has 14 amino acids. Looked up from germline, CDR1 is LGHNA and CDR2 is YSLEER. The V and J ends lost 0 bases and 4 bases respectively, with 10 bases between them.

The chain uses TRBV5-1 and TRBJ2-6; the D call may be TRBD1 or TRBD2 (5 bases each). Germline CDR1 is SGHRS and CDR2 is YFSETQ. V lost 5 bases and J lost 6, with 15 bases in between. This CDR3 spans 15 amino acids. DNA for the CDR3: TGCGCCAGCAGTCCGGGACCCGAGGCGGCCAACGTCCTGACTTTC. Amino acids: CASSPGPEAANVLTF.

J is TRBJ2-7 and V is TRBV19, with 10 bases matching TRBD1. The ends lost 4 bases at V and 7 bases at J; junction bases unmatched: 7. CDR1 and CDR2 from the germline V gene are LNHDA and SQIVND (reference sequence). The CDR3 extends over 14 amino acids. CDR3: CASSRGQGSREQYF. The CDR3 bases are TGTGCCAGTAGTAGGGGACAGGGGTCGCGGGAGCAGTACTTC.

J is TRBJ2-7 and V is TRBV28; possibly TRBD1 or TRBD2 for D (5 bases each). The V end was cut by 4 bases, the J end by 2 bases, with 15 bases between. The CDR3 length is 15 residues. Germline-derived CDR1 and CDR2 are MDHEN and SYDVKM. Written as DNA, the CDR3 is TGTGCCAGCAGTTCAGCCGGGACGGACACCTACGAGCAGTACTTC. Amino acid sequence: CASSSAGTDTYEQYF.

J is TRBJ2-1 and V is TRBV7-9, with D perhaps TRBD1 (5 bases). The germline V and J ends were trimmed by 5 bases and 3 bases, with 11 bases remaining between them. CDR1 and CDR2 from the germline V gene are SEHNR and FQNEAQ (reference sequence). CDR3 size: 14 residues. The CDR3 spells CASSPPQGYNEQFF. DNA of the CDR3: TGTGCCAGCAGCCCACCCCAGGGCTACAATGAGCAGTTCTTC.

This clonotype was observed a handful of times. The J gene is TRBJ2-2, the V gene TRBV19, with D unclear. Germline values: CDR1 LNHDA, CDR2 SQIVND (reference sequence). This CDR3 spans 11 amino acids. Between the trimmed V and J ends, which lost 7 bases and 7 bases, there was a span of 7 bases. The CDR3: CASKSCGELFF. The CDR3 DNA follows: TGTGCCAGTAAGAGTTGCGGGGAGCTGTTTTTT.

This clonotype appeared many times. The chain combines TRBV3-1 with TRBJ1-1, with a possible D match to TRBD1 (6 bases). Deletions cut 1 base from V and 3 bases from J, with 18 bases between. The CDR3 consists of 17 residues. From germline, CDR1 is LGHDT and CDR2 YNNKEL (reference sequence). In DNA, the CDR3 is TGTGCCAGCAGCCAAGCCTATAGCTGGACAGTAGACACTGAAGCTTTCTTT. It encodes CASSQAYSWTVDTEAFF.

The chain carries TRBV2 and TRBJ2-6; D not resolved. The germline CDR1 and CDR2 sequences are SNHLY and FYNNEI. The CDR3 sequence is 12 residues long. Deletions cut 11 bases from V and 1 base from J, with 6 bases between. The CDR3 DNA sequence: TGTGCCGGTAAATCTGGGGCCAACGTCCTGACTTTC. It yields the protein CAGKSGANVLTF.

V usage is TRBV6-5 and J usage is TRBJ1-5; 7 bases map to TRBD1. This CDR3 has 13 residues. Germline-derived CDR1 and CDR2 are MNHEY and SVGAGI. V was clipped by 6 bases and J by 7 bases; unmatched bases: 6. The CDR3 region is CASRPHRGQPQHF. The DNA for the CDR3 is TGTGCCAGCAGGCCGCACAGGGGACAGCCCCAGCATTTT.

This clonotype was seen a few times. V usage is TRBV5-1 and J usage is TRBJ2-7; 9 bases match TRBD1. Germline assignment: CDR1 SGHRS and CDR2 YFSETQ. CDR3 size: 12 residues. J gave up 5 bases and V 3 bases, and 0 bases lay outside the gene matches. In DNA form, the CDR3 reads TGCGCCAGCAGCTGGACAGGGGACGAGCAGTACTTC. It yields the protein CASSWTGDEQYF.

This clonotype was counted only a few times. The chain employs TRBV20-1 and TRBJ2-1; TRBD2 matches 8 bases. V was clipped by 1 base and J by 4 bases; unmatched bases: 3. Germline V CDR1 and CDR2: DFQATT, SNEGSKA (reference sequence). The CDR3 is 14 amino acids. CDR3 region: CSARVAGGYNEQFF. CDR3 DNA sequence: TGCAGTGCTAGAGTGGCGGGGGGTTACAATGAGCAGTTCTTC.

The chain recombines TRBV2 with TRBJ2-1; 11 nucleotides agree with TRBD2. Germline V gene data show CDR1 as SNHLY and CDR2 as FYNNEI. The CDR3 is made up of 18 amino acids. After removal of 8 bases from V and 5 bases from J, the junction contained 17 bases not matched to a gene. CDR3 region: CASPRSPPLTSGDNEQFF. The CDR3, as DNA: TGTGCCAGCCCAAGAAGCCCCCCCTTGACTAGCGGGGACAATGAGCAGTTCTTC.

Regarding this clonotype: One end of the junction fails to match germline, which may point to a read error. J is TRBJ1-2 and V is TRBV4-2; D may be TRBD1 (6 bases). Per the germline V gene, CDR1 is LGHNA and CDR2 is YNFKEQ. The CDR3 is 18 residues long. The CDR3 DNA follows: TGTGCCAGCAGCCAAGATGTAGTGCGGGACAAGGGCAACTATGGCGACACCTTC. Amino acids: CASSQDVVRDKGNYGDTF.

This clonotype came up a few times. DNA of the CDR3: TGTGCCAGCAGCTTAATGGGGACAGGGGCTCAGCCCCAGCATTTT. This encodes CASSLMGTGAQPQHF. The chain carries TRBV7-2 and TRBJ1-5; 10 positions agree with TRBD1. J was trimmed by 6 bases and V by 2 bases; bases with no gene match: 4. Germline CDR1 reads SGHTA; CDR2 reads FQGNSA. The CDR3 loop spans 15 amino acids.

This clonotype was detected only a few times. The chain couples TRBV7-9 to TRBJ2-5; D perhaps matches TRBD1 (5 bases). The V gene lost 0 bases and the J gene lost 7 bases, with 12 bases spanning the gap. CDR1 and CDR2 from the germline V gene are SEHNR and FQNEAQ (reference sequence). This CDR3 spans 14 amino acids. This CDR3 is CASSLAQDVGTQYF. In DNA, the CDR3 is TGTGCCAGCAGCTTAGCACAGGATGTGGGGACCCAGTACTTC.

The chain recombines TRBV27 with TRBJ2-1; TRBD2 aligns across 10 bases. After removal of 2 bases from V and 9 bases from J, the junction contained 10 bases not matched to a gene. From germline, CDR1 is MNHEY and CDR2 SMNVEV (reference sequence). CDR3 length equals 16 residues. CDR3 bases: TGTGCCAGCAGTTTAGTAGCGGGGGGCCCTAAAATTGAGCAGTTCTTC. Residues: CASSLVAGGPKIEQFF.

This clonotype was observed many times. CDR3: CASISGQGSEAFF. CDR3 nucleotides: TGTGCCAGCATATCGGGACAGGGGTCTGAAGCTTTCTTT. This chain links TRBV6-2 or TRBV6-3 with TRBJ1-1; TRBD1 agrees at 10 bases. Trimming took 7 bases from V and 6 from J; bases not matched to a gene: 5. CDR1 is MNHEY, CDR2 SVGEGT, per germline. The CDR3 has 13 residues.

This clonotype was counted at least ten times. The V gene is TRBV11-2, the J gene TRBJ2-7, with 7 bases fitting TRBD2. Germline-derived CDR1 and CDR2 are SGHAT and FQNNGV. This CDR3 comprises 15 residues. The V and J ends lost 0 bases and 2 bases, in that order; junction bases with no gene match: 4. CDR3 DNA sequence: TGTGCCAGCAGCTTAGAGGCTAGCGGAGCCTACGAGCAGTACTTC. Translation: CASSLEASGAYEQYF.

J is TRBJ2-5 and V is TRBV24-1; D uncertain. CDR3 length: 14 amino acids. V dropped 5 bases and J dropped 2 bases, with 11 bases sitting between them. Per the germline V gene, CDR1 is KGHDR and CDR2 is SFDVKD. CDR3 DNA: TGTGCCACCAGTGCACAAAATCTACAAGAGACCCAGTACTTC. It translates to CATSAQNLQETQYF.

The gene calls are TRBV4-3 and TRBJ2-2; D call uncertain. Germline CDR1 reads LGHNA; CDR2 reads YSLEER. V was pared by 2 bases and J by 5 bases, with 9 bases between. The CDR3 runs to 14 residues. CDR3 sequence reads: CASSQRGLTGELFF. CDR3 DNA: TGCGCCAGCAGCCAACGTGGCCTAACCGGGGAGCTGTTTTTT.

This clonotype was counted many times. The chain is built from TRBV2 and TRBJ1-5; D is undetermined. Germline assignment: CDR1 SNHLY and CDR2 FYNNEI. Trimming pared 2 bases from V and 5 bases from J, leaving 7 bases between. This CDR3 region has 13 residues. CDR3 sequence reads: CASSESSYQPQHF. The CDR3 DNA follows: TGTGCCAGCAGTGAATCGAGTTATCAGCCCCAGCATTTT.

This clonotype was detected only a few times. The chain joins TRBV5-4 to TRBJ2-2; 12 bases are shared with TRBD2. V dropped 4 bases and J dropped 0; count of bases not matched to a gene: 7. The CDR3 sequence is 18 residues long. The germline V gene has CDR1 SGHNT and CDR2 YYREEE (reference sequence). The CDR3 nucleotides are TGTGCCAGCAGCCCCGGACTAGCGGGGTTCGCGAACACCGGGGAGCTGTTTTTT. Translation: CASSPGLAGFANTGELFF. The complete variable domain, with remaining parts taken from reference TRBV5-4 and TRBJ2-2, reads ETGVTQSPTHLIKTRGQQVTLRCSSQSGHNTVSWYQQALGQGPQFIFQYYREEENGRGNFPPRFSGLQFPNYSSELNVNALELDDSALYLCASSPGLAGFANTGELFFGEGSRLTVL.

The CDR3 protein is CASSYSVPRRGAYSNQPQHF. In nucleotides, the CDR3 is TGTGCCAGCAGTTACTCTGTCCCTAGGCGTGGGGCGTATAGCAATCAGCCCCAGCATTTT. The V gene is TRBV6-5, the J gene TRBJ1-5; D is perhaps TRBD1 (5 bases). V was shortened by 0 bases and J by 0 bases, with 21 bases between the two germline ends. Per the germline V gene, CDR1 is MNHEY and CDR2 is SVGAGI. CDR3 length equals 20 residues.

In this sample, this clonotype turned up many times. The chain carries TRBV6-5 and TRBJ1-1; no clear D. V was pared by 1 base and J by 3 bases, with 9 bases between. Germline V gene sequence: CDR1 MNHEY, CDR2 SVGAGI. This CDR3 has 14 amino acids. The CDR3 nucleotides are TGTGCCAGCAGTTACTACAAGGGTGACACTGAAGCTTTCTTT. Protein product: CASSYYKGDTEAFF.

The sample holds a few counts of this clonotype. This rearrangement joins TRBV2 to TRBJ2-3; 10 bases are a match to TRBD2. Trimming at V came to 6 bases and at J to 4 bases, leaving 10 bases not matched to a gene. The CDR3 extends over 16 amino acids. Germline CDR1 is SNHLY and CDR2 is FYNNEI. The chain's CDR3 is CASRAPLAGVSDTQYF. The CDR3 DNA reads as TGTGCCAGCAGGGCCCCCCTAGCGGGGGTATCAGATACGCAGTATTTT.

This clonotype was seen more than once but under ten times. The CDR3 coding sequence is TGTGCCAGCAGTTTGCGGGCCCACTATGGCTACACCTTC. Protein: CASSLRAHYGYTF. The V call is TRBV12-3 or TRBV12-4, the J call TRBJ1-2; D gene unclear. The length of the CDR3 is 13 residues. Trimming cost V 3 bases and J 3 bases, with 8 bases left between them.